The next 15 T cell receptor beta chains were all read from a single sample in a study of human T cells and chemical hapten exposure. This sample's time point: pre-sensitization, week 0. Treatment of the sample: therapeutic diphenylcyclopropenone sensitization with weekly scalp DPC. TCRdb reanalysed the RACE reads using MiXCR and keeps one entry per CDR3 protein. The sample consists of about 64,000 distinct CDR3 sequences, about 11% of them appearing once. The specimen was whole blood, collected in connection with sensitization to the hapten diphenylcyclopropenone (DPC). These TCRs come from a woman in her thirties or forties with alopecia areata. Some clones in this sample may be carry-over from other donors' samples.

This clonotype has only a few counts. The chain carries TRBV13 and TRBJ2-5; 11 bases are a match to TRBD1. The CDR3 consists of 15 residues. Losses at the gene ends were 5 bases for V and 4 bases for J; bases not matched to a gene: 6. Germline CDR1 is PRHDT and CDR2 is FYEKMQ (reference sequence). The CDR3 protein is CASSDSGQGAETQYF. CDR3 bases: TGTGCCAGCAGCGATTCCGGACAGGGGGCAGAGACCCAGTACTTC.

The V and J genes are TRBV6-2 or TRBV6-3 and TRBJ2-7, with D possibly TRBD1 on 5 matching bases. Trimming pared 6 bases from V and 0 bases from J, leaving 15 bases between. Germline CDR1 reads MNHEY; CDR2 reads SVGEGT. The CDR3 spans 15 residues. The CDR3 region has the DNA TGTGCCAGCAGATCCGACAGATTTAGCTCCTACGAGCAGTACTTC. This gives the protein CASRSDRFSSYEQYF.

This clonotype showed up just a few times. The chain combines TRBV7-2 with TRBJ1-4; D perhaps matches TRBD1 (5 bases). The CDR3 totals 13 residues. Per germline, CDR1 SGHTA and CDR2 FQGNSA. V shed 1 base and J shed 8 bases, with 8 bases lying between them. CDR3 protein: CASSLGQREKLFF. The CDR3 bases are TGTGCCAGCAGCTTAGGACAGAGAGAAAAACTGTTTTTT.

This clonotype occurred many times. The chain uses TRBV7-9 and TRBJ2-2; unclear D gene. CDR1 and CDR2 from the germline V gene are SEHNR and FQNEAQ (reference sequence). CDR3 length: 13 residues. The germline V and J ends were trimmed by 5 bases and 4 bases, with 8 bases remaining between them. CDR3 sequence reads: CASSQTGTGELFF. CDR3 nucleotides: TGTGCCAGCAGCCAAACGGGCACCGGGGAGCTGTTTTTT.

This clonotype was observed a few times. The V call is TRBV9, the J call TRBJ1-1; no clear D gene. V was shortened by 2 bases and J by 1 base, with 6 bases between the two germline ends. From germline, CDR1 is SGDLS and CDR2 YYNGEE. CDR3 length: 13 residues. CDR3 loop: CASSVTPNTEAFF. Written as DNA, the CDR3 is TGTGCCAGCAGCGTCACGCCGAACACTGAAGCTTTCTTT.

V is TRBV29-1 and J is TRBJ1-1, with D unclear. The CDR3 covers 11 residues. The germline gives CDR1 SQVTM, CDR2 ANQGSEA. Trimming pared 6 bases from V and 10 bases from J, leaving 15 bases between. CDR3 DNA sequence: TGCAGCGTCCCCCTAGTTGTAGGAGCTTTCTTT. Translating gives CSVPLVVGAFF.

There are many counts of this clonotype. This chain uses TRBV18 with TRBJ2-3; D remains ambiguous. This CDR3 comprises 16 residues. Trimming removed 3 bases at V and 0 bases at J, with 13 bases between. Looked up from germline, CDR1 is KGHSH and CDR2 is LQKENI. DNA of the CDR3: TGTGCCAGCTCACCGGGAAGCCGTTCTAGCACAGATACGCAGTATTTT. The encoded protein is CASSPGSRSSTDTQYF.

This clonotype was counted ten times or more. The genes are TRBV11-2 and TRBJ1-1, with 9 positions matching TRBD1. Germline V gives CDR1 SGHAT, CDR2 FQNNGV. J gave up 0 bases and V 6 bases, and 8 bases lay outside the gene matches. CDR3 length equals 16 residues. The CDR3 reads CASSRQGGSLNTEAFF. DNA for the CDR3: TGTGCCAGCAGTAGACAGGGGGGGTCGTTGAACACTGAAGCTTTCTTT. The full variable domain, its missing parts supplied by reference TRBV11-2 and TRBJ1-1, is EAGVAQSPRYKIIEKRQSVAFWCNPISGHATLYWYQQILGQGPKLLIQFQNNGVVDDSQLPKDRFSAERLKGVDSTLKIQPAKLEDSAVYLCASSRQGGSLNTEAFFGQGTRLTVV.

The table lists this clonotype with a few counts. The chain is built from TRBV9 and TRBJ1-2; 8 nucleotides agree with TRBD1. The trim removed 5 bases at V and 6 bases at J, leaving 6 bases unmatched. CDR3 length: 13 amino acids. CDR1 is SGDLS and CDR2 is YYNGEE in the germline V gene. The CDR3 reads CASSLDRANGYTF. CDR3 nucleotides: TGTGCCAGCAGTCTGGACAGGGCGAATGGCTACACCTTC.

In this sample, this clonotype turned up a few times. The CDR3 bases are TGTGCCAGCACCGATAGCAATCAGCCCCAGCATTTT. Its translation is CASTDSNQPQHF. The V and J genes are TRBV6-2 or TRBV6-3 and TRBJ1-5; no definite D call. The germline gives CDR1 MNHEY, CDR2 SVGEGT. Trimming took 7 bases from V and 0 from J, leaving 4 bases between them. The CDR3 length is 12 residues.

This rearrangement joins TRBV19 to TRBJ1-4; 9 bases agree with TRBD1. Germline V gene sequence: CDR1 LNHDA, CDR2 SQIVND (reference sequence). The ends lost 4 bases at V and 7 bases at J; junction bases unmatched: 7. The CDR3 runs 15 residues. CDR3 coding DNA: TGTGCCAGTAGTACCCCGGGACAGGGAAGTGAAAAACTGTTTTTT. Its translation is CASSTPGQGSEKLFF.

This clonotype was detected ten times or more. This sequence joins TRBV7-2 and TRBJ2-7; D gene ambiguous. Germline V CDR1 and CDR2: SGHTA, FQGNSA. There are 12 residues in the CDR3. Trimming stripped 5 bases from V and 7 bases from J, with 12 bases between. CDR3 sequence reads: CASSQNRREQYF. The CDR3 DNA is TGTGCCAGCAGCCAAAACCGGCGGGAGCAGTACTTC.

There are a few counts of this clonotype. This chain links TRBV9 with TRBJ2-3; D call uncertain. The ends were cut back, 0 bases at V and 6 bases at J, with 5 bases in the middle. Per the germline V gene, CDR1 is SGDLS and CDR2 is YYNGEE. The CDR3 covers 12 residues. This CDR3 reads CASSVVGDTQYF. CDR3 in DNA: TGTGCCAGCAGCGTAGTTGGGGATACGCAGTATTTT.

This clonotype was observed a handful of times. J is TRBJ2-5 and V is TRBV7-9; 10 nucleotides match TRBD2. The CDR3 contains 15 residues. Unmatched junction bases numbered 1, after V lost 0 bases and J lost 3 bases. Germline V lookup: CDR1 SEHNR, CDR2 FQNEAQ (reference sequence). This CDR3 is CASSLALAGEETQYF. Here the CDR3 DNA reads TGTGCCAGCAGCTTAGCGCTAGCGGGAGAAGAGACCCAGTACTTC.

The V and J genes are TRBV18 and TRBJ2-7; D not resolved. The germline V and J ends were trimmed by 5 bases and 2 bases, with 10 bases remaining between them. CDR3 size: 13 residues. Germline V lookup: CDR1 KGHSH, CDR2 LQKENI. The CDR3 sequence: CASSSDVPYEQYF. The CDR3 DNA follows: TGTGCCAGCTCATCGGACGTCCCCTACGAGCAGTACTTC.